This T cell receptor (beta chain) appears in the sequencing data of a study of blood T cell repertoires in COVID-19. Across the whole study: PBMCs, B-cell-depleted T cells, or T cells were the source of the cDNA or gDNA that made up the material.

Sequencing used immunoSEQ multiplex PCR; TCRdb keeps in-frame clones, though not all of them. The sample has 400,000 or so clones, roughly 90% seen once. V gave up 3 bases and J gave up 6 bases, with 6 bases separating them. In germline, CDR1 is LNHDA, CDR2 SQIVND (reference sequence). This CDR3 is built from 12 residues. The clonotype originates from a man between 18 and 35 years old with COVID-19, enrolled during active disease. The sequenced sample consisted of peripheral blood. The J gene is TRBJ1-5, the V gene TRBV19; D call uncertain. CDR3 DNA: TGTGCCAGTAGTATCATGAGTCAGCCCCAGCATTTT. This encodes CASSIMSQPQHF.